The 25 T cell receptor beta chains below were found in one sample sequenced in a study of beta chain features in type 1 diabetes. Regarding the study as a whole: People with Type 1 diabetes carried modestly yet significantly shorter TCRB CDR3s in all four CD4+ subsets.

Their specific antigens are unknown. Reverse transcription of all isolated RNA meant that expressed TCRB transcripts were sequenced. The assay was immunoSEQ multiplex PCR, and TCRdb's table has in-frame clones only and misses some. Here the sample spans a few hundred thousand clones, over 11% being singletons. Sequenced: naive CD4+ T cells from blood. The receptor source for this set is a man aged 25-45 years with type 1 diabetes.

This clone was picked up a small number of times. The rearrangement links TRBV9 to TRBJ2-7, with D possibly matching TRBD1 (5 bases). Per the germline V gene, CDR1 is SGDLS and CDR2 is YYNGEE. CDR3 length: 14 amino acids. Trimming shortened V by 1 base and J by 7 bases, and 15 bases separated the two germline ends. CDR3 in amino acids: CASSVSGQGGEQYF. The CDR3 DNA reads TGTGCCAGCAGCGTATCCGGCCAGGGTGGGGAGCAGTACTTC.

In its sample, this clone was seen a few times. The J gene is TRBJ2-7, the V gene TRBV11-3; tentatively, D is TRBD2 (5 bases). Trimming shortened V by 8 bases and J by 6 bases, and 17 bases separated the two germline ends. CDR3 size: 13 residues. The germline V gene has CDR1 SGHNT and CDR2 YENEEA. The CDR3 protein is CASGTRGGSEQYF. The CDR3 bases are TGTGCCAGCGGAACCCGAGGTGGGAGCGAGCAGTACTTC.

The genes are TRBV30 and TRBJ1-4, with D perhaps matching TRBD1 (5 bases). CDR1 is GTSNPN and CDR2 is SVGIG in the germline V gene (reference sequence). Trimming stripped 1 base from V and 7 bases from J, with 13 bases between. The CDR3 sequence is 14 residues long. The CDR3 reads CAWSELLGGEKLFF. The CDR3 bases are TGTGCCTGGAGTGAACTTTTGGGGGGTGAAAAACTGTTTTTT.

The chain employs TRBV10-3 and TRBJ2-5, with 9 nucleotides matching TRBD1. The CDR3 runs 13 residues. Germline assignment: CDR1 ENHRY and CDR2 SYGVKD. J lost 4 bases, V lost 6 bases, and 3 bases had no gene match. As DNA, the CDR3 is TGTGCCATCAGGCCGGGACAGGGAGAGACCCAGTACTTC. Translation: CAIRPGQGETQYF.

This clone was counted many times. V and J are TRBV29-1 and TRBJ2-3, with D possibly being TRBD1 (5 bases). Trimming cost V 7 bases and J 0 bases, with 8 bases left between them. CDR3 size: 12 residues. The V gene's germline CDR1 is SQVTM and CDR2 ANQGSEA. This chain's CDR3 is CSDRQSTDTQYF. The CDR3 DNA sequence: TGCAGCGATCGACAGAGCACAGATACGCAGTATTTT.

This clone was seen a handful of times. The chain has TRBV5-1 and TRBJ2-5; a weak D match, TRBD1 (5 bases). The germline V and J ends were trimmed by 4 bases and 0 bases, with 7 bases remaining between them. This CDR3 spans 13 amino acids. Germline CDR1 SGHRS, CDR2 YFSETQ. CDR3 sequence (DNA): TGCGCCAGCAGCCGGACAAACCAAGAGACCCAGTACTTC. It is translated as CASSRTNQETQYF.

Only a few counts were recorded for this clone. The chain recombines TRBV18 with TRBJ1-1; D unclear. V lost 2 bases and J lost 0, with 7 bases in between. The CDR3 has 14 residues. In germline, CDR1 is KGHSH, CDR2 LQKENI. The CDR3 DNA sequence: TGTGCCAGCTCACCAGGGCAGGTGAACACTGAAGCTTTCTTT. Its translation: CASSPGQVNTEAFF.

This CDR3 is CASSFDGGSYNEQFF. The CDR3 DNA reads as TGCGCCAGCAGCTTCGACGGGGGTTCCTACAATGAGCAGTTCTTC. The chain combines TRBV5-1 with TRBJ2-1, with TRBD2 as a possible D gene (6 bases). The CDR3 consists of 15 residues. CDR1 and CDR2 from the germline V gene are SGHRS and YFSETQ. Trimming left V 2 bases short and J 1 base short, with 10 bases between. Full variable domain (outside the CDR3, taken from reference TRBV5-1 and TRBJ2-1): KAGVTQTPRYLIKTRGQQVTLSCSPISGHRSVSWYQQTPGQGLQFLFEYFSETQRNKGNFPGRFSGRQFSNSRSEMNVSTLELGDSALYLCASSFDGGSYNEQFFGPGTRLTVL.

This clone was observed a handful of times. The V call is TRBV18, the J call TRBJ2-5, with a possible D match to TRBD1 (6 bases). Germline lookup yields CDR1 KGHSH and CDR2 LQKENI. The CDR3 sequence is 13 residues long. V was clipped by 3 bases and J by 5 bases, with 10 bases between them. The CDR3 here is CASSPLQGETQYF. The CDR3 coding sequence is TGTGCCAGCTCACCCCTTCAGGGGGAGACCCAGTACTTC.

Concerning this clone: Other DNA sequences from this sample encode an identical CDR3 as well. The chain carries TRBV5-1 and TRBJ2-5, with 8 bases identical to TRBD1. V was clipped by 0 bases and J by 2 bases; unmatched bases: 0. The CDR3 runs to 14 residues. Germline lookup yields CDR1 SGHRS and CDR2 YFSETQ. The CDR3 protein is CASSLDRGQETQYF. The CDR3 nucleotides are TGCGCCAGCAGCTTGGACAGGGGGCAAGAGACCCAGTACTTC.

The chain couples TRBV9 to TRBJ1-1, with D perhaps matching TRBD1 (6 bases). V was clipped by 0 bases and J by 0 bases, with 9 bases between them. This CDR3 has 15 amino acids. Per germline, CDR1 SGDLS and CDR2 YYNGEE. This chain's CDR3 is CASSVAPGVNTEAFF. CDR3 sequence (DNA): TGTGCCAGCAGCGTAGCTCCAGGGGTGAACACTGAAGCTTTCTTT.

The sample holds a few counts of this clone. The rearrangement joins TRBV25-1 to TRBJ1-5, with 10 bases that match TRBD1. CDR3 length equals 16 residues. CDR1 and CDR2 from the germline V gene are MGHDK and SYGVNS. The trim removed 4 bases at V and 3 bases at J, leaving 6 bases unmatched. The CDR3 nucleotides read TGTGCCAGCAGTGGGTCCGGGACAGGGGCCAATCAGCCCCAGCATTTT. It translates to CASSGSGTGANQPQHF.

The V gene is TRBV5-6, the J gene TRBJ2-7; perhaps TRBD1 as D (6 bases). V lost 0 bases, J lost 6 bases, and 10 bases lay in between. CDR1 is SGHDT, CDR2 YYEEEE, per germline. The CDR3 loop spans 13 amino acids. The CDR3 is CASSLANRAEQYF. Here the CDR3 DNA reads TGTGCCAGCAGCTTGGCCAACAGGGCCGAGCAGTACTTC. Full variable domain (outside the CDR3, taken from reference TRBV5-6 and TRBJ2-7): DAGVTQSPTHLIKTRGQQVTLRCSPKSGHDTVSWYQQALGQGPQFIFQYYEEEERQRGNFPDRFSGHQFPNYSSELNVNALLLGDSALYLCASSLANRAEQYFGPGTRLTVT.

The V gene is TRBV14, the J gene TRBJ2-7, with D hard to call. CDR3 length: 13 amino acids. V was trimmed by 0 bases and J by 2 bases, leaving 5 bases between them. Germline values: CDR1 SGHDN, CDR2 FVKESK. In DNA, the CDR3 is TGTGCCAGCAGCCAAGACGGAGCCTACGAGCAGTACTTC. Its translation is CASSQDGAYEQYF.

The rearrangement joins TRBV29-1 to TRBJ1-1; tentatively, D is TRBD1 (5 bases). V was cut by 7 bases and J by 0 bases, with 12 bases left in between. Germline V gives CDR1 SQVTM, CDR2 ANQGSEA. This CDR3 spans 13 amino acids. This CDR3 is CSARQTVNTEAFF. DNA for the CDR3: TGCAGCGCCCGACAGACAGTGAACACTGAAGCTTTCTTT.

This chain uses TRBV28 with TRBJ2-7, with 14 bases matching TRBD2. The CDR3 has 15 residues. Trimming at V came to 6 bases and at J to 5 bases, leaving 6 bases not matched to a gene. Germline CDR1 and CDR2: MDHEN and SYDVKM. DNA for the CDR3: TGTGCCAGCAGCCTCGGGACTAGCGGGAGCCACGAGCAGTACTTC. It specifies CASSLGTSGSHEQYF.

The chain combines TRBV7-9 with TRBJ2-7; 8 nucleotides line up with TRBD2. The CDR3 loop spans 13 amino acids. The germline CDR1 and CDR2 sequences are SEHNR and FQNEAQ (reference sequence). Trimming cost V 6 bases and J 2 bases; bases outside gene matches: 3. CDR3 amino acids: CASSQLAAYEQYF. In nucleotides, the CDR3 is TGTGCCAGCAGTCAACTAGCGGCCTACGAGCAGTACTTC.

V and J are TRBV2 and TRBJ2-3; maybe TRBD1 (6 bases). Germline V CDR1 and CDR2: SNHLY, FYNNEI. This CDR3 comprises 15 residues. V lost 6 bases, J lost 1 base, and 14 bases lay in between. The CDR3 loop reads CASRQQGRGTDTQYF. In nucleotides, the CDR3 is TGTGCCAGCAGGCAACAGGGTCGGGGCACAGATACGCAGTATTTT. The full variable domain, rest sourced from reference TRBV2 and TRBJ2-3, is EPEVTQTPSHQVTQMGQEVILRCVPISNHLYFYWYRQILGQKVEFLVSFYNNEISEKSEIFDDQFSVERPDGSNFTLKIRSTKLEDSAMYFCASRQQGRGTDTQYFGPGTRLTVL.

The table lists this clone with a few counts. V gene TRBV15 combines with J gene TRBJ1-2; D is ambiguous. This CDR3 has 14 residues. The V end was cut by 0 bases, the J end by 8 bases, with 13 bases between. CDR1 is LNHNV, CDR2 YYDKDF, per germline (reference sequence). CDR3 loop: CATSRDRAQAGYTF. As DNA, the CDR3 is TGTGCCACCAGCAGAGATCGAGCCCAAGCGGGCTACACCTTC. The complete variable domain, with remaining parts taken from reference TRBV15 and TRBJ1-2, reads DAMVIQNPRYQVTQFGKPVTLSCSQTLNHNVMYWYQQKSSQAPKLLFHYYDKDFNNEADTPDNFQSRRPNTSFCFLDIRSPGLGDTAMYLCATSRDRAQAGYTFGSGTRLTVV.

This clone was counted a few times. The chain recombines TRBV5-4 with TRBJ1-1; a possible D gene is TRBD1 (5 bases). The CDR3 loop spans 14 amino acids. Trimming removed 0 bases from V and 0 bases from J, with 6 bases in between. Looked up from germline, CDR1 is SGHNT and CDR2 is YYREEE (reference sequence). The CDR3 protein is CASSLVGVNTEAFF. CDR3 in DNA: TGTGCCAGCAGCTTGGTAGGGGTGAACACTGAAGCTTTCTTT.

This clone turned up a few times. This chain joins TRBV7-9 and TRBJ2-1, with D perhaps matching TRBD2 (6 bases). The CDR3 loop spans 14 amino acids. The ends were cut back, 5 bases at V and 7 bases at J, with 15 bases in the middle. The germline gives CDR1 SEHNR, CDR2 FQNEAQ (reference sequence). The CDR3 bases are TGTGCCAGCAGCCTACGCGGGACGGTTAATGAGCAGTTCTTC. It yields the protein CASSLRGTVNEQFF. Variable domain in full (rest from reference TRBV7-9 and TRBJ2-1): DTGVSQNPRHKITKRGQNVTFRCDPISEHNRLYWYRQTLGQGPEFLTYFQNEAQLEKSRLLSDRFSAERPKGSFSTLEIQRTEQGDSAMYLCASSLRGTVNEQFFGPGTRLTVL.

This clone was recorded a few times. V usage is TRBV2 and J usage is TRBJ2-1; 9 positions match TRBD1. Germline loops: CDR1 SNHLY, CDR2 FYNNEI. Trimming took 8 bases from V and 6 from J; bases not matched to a gene: 11. The CDR3 consists of 15 residues. The CDR3 region is CASDDRQGVGNEQFF. In DNA form, the CDR3 reads TGTGCCAGCGATGACCGACAGGGGGTCGGCAATGAGCAGTTCTTC.

This clone showed up just a few times. CDR3 loop: CASSLASYGGAFF. CDR3 DNA sequence: TGTGCCAGCAGCTTAGCGTCGTACGGCGGAGCTTTCTTT. The rearrangement joins TRBV7-9 to TRBJ1-1; no definite D call. With 0 bases removed from V and 10 bases from J, the gap between germline ends came to 12 bases. This CDR3 contains 13 residues. Germline V gene lookup returns CDR1 SEHNR and CDR2 FQNEAQ (reference sequence).

This clone has only a few counts. CDR3 protein: CASSLDATDGYTF. DNA for the CDR3: TGTGCCAGCAGCTTAGATGCCACGGATGGCTACACCTTC. The V and J genes are TRBV11-2 and TRBJ1-2; D is unresolved. Trimming shortened V by 0 bases and J by 6 bases, and 8 bases separated the two germline ends. Germline CDR1 is SGHAT and CDR2 is FQNNGV. The CDR3 is 13 residues long.

The sample holds a few counts of this clone. CDR3 bases: TGTGCCAGCTCACCAGGGACAGGCGTCTGGGGGACCCAGTACTTC. It codes for CASSPGTGVWGTQYF. This chain connects TRBV18 to TRBJ2-5; 8 nucleotides agree with TRBD1. CDR1 and CDR2 (germline): KGHSH, LQKENI. The trim removed 2 bases at V and 7 bases at J, leaving 9 bases unmatched. This CDR3 has 15 residues.